The source of this TCR beta chain is a study of T cells in localized non-small cell lung cancer. The assay was immunoSEQ multiplex PCR, and TCRdb's table has in-frame clones only and misses some. The profile shows around 9,600 clones, approximately 89% of them singletons. The CDR3 spans 16 residues. V lost 0 bases and J lost 5; bases outside the gene matches: 10. Germline CDR1 LGHNA, CDR2 YNFKEQ. Turning to this clone: Its target is unknown.

The study, taken as a whole, reports: Among the tissues sampled, uninvolved adjacent lung had the highest T cell clonality, above tumor.

The sequence was obtained from a female donor older than 55 with stage II squamous cell lung carcinoma. Sample: peripheral blood, taken before any cancer treatment. This chain links TRBV4-2 with TRBJ2-7; 7 bases line up with TRBD2. The CDR3 here is CASSQELRENLHEQYF. CDR3 coding DNA: TGTGCCAGCAGCCAAGAGTTGCGGGAGAATCTCCACGAGCAGTACTTC.